The 22 T cell receptor beta chains listed next were all sequenced from one sample in a study of T cell repertoires in cytomegalovirus infection. TCRdb recomputed calls from the reads with MiXCR, one row per CDR3 protein. The sample has some 940,000 distinct CDR3 sequences; under 40% are singletons. These receptors lack a known antigen. The sequencing here drew on cultured CD8+ T cells from PBMCs, taken from culture after CMV antigen stimulation. Receptors originate from a human donor in good health (CMV status not recorded). Some clones in this sample may be carry-over from other donors' samples.

This clonotype was observed at least ten times. The chain is built from TRBV7-8 and TRBJ2-7, with 8 bases matching TRBD1. Trimming removed 1 base from V and 9 bases from J; junction bases left unmatched: 8. The CDR3 is 14 residues long. Germline V gene sequence: CDR1 SGHVS, CDR2 FQNEAQ. CDR3 protein: CASSLEGRGLSQYV. CDR3 bases: TGTGCCAGCAGCTTAGAGGGCAGGGGGCTGTCGCAGTACGTC.

This clonotype occurred a few times. V and J are TRBV6-4 and TRBJ2-1; a weak D match, TRBD2 (5 bases). Germline V gives CDR1 MRHNA, CDR2 SNTAGT. V lost 4 bases and J 9 bases, leaving 10 bases between the germline ends. The CDR3 spans 12 residues. CDR3 sequence reads: CASSGPTSEQFF. In nucleotides, the CDR3 is TGTGCCAGCAGTGGTCCCACTAGTGAGCAGTTCTTC.

The chain combines TRBV15 with TRBJ1-4; D ambiguous. Looked up from germline, CDR1 is LNHNV and CDR2 is YYDKDF (reference sequence). The CDR3 is 15 amino acids. V lost 0 bases and J lost 10, with 15 bases in between. The CDR3 here is CATSRDAAVTAKLFF. For the CDR3, the DNA is TGTGCCACCAGCAGAGACGCAGCGGTTACTGCAAAACTGTTTTTT.

The chain employs TRBV7-9 and TRBJ2-1; 10 bases match TRBD1. Germline V gene sequence: CDR1 SEHNR, CDR2 FQNEAQ (reference sequence). The CDR3 is 18 residues long. J gave up 9 bases and V 4 bases, and 18 bases lay outside the gene matches. In DNA, the CDR3 is TGTGCCAGCAGCTCCCGATCCCGGACAGGGGGAAGATCTGGTGAGCAGTTCTTC. Amino acids: CASSSRSRTGGRSGEQFF.

V gene TRBV10-3 combines with J gene TRBJ1-5; tentatively, D is TRBD1 (6 bases). V was cut by 6 bases and J by 4 bases, with 13 bases left in between. This CDR3 comprises 14 residues. Per germline, CDR1 ENHRY and CDR2 SYGVKD. The CDR3 DNA reads as TGTGCCATCAGGAAGACAGGAGAGAATCAGCCCCAGCATTTT. It yields the protein CAIRKTGENQPQHF.

This chain connects TRBV4-1 to TRBJ1-5; no reliable D call. There are 15 residues in the CDR3. The germline gives CDR1 MGHRA, CDR2 YSYEKL. Trimming left V 0 bases short and J 2 bases short, with 8 bases between. The CDR3 spells CASSQDWVGNQPQHF. CDR3 nucleotide sequence: TGCGCCAGCAGCCAAGATTGGGTTGGCAATCAGCCCCAGCATTTT.

This clonotype was observed a few times. The genes are TRBV12-5 and TRBJ1-1; TRBD1 is a possible D gene (5 bases). The V gene lost 5 bases and the J gene lost 5 bases, with 12 bases spanning the gap. The CDR3 extends over 13 amino acids. CDR1 is LGHNT and CDR2 is FRNRAP in the germline V gene. The CDR3 is CASGPLPGTEAFF. The CDR3 DNA sequence: TGTGCTAGTGGTCCCCTCCCAGGGACTGAAGCTTTCTTT.

This clonotype was observed many times. This chain links TRBV7-9 with TRBJ2-6, with D possibly being TRBD1 (5 bases). V was shortened by 5 bases and J by 0 bases, with 17 bases between the two germline ends. Germline V CDR1 and CDR2: SEHNR, FQNEAQ (reference sequence). The CDR3 is 18 residues long. The CDR3 DNA reads as TGTGCCAGCAGCGTGAGGCAGGGCAGCCCCTCTGGGGCCAACGTCCTGACTTTC. The encoded protein is CASSVRQGSPSGANVLTF.

This chain links TRBV5-1 with TRBJ1-4, with D unclear. V lost 3 bases, J lost 4 bases, and 13 bases lay in between. The CDR3 length is 15 residues. The germline V gene has CDR1 SGHRS and CDR2 YFSETQ. CDR3 amino acids: CASSYAVGINEKLFF. In DNA form, the CDR3 reads TGCGCCAGCAGCTACGCTGTAGGAATTAATGAAAAACTGTTTTTT. Full variable domain (remainder filled in from reference TRBV5-1 and TRBJ1-4): KAGVTQTPRYLIKTRGQQVTLSCSPISGHRSVSWYQQTPGQGLQFLFEYFSETQRNKGNFPGRFSGRQFSNSRSEMNVSTLELGDSALYLCASSYAVGINEKLFFGSGTQLSVL.

The J gene is TRBJ1-1, the V gene TRBV5-5; weak D call: TRBD1 (6 bases). This CDR3 is 14 amino acids long. Germline-derived CDR1 and CDR2 are SGHKS and YYEKEE (reference sequence). With 2 bases removed from V and 6 bases from J, the gap between germline ends came to 14 bases. CDR3 residues: CASSFGGWKAEAFF. The CDR3 DNA reads TGTGCCAGCAGCTTTGGGGGCTGGAAGGCTGAAGCTTTCTTT. Filled out from reference TRBV5-5 and TRBJ1-1, the complete variable domain reads DAGVTQSPTHLIKTRGQQVTLRCSPISGHKSVSWYQQVLGQGPQFIFQYYEKEERGRGNFPDRFSARQFPNYSSELNVNALLLGDSALYLCASSFGGWKAEAFFGQGTRLTVV.

The CDR3 region has the DNA TGCGCCAGCAGCCAAACGAGACAGCCGAACACTGAAGCTTTCTTT. Protein sequence: CASSQTRQPNTEAFF. The rearrangement joins TRBV4-1 to TRBJ1-1, with D possibly matching TRBD1 (5 bases). In germline, CDR1 is MGHRA, CDR2 YSYEKL. The CDR3 totals 15 residues. Between the trimmed V and J ends, which lost 2 bases and 1 base, there was a span of 11 bases.

This clonotype was observed a few times. This chain links TRBV27 with TRBJ2-7; perhaps TRBD1 as D (6 bases). CDR3 length: 15 residues. Germline V lookup: CDR1 MNHEY, CDR2 SMNVEV (reference sequence). V lost 8 bases to trimming and J lost 3 bases, with 20 bases between them. CDR3 sequence (DNA): TGTGCCAGCTCGATCAGGGGAGCCGTCGGCTACGAGCAGTACGTC. Protein sequence: CASSIRGAVGYEQYV.

The V gene is TRBV7-2, the J gene TRBJ1-1; D gene unclear. CDR1 is SGHTA and CDR2 is FQGNSA in the germline V gene. There are 15 residues in the CDR3. The V and J ends lost 3 bases and 3 bases respectively, with 14 bases between them. The CDR3 protein is CASSFHGLTYTEAFF. DNA of the CDR3: TGTGCCAGCAGCTTCCACGGACTAACGTACACTGAAGCTTTCTTT.

V is TRBV6-1 and J is TRBJ2-7; 9 bases match TRBD1. This CDR3 region has 14 residues. With V trimmed by 8 bases and J by 2 bases, 7 bases remained unmatched. CDR1 is MNHNS, CDR2 SASEGT, per germline. This CDR3 reads CASGTGTVTYEQYF. DNA of the CDR3: TGTGCCAGCGGGACAGGGACGGTCACCTACGAGCAGTACTTC.

In this sample, this clonotype turned up a few times. The chain has TRBV28 and TRBJ1-6, with a possible D match to TRBD1 (6 bases). Trimming removed 1 base at V and 5 bases at J, with 15 bases between. The CDR3 loop spans 17 amino acids. Germline V gene lookup returns CDR1 MDHEN and CDR2 SYDVKM. Written as DNA, the CDR3 is TGTGCCAGCAGTTTATTTCCCGGACAGACCGATAATTCACCCCTCCACTTT. Residues: CASSLFPGQTDNSPLHF.

The V and J genes are TRBV19 and TRBJ1-1; D possibly corresponds to TRBD1 (5 bases). The CDR3 has 15 residues. Per the germline V gene, CDR1 is LNHDA and CDR2 is SQIVND (reference sequence). The V gene lost 3 bases and the J gene lost 2 bases, with 13 bases spanning the gap. The DNA of the CDR3 is TGTGCCAGTAGTATGCTGGGGGGAGCTAACACTGAAGCTTTCTTT. This codes for CASSMLGGANTEAFF.

This chain joins TRBV28 and TRBJ1-1; D may be TRBD1 (6 bases). Per the germline V gene, CDR1 is MDHEN and CDR2 is SYDVKM. V was pared by 6 bases and J by 11 bases, with 37 bases between. The CDR3 runs to 19 residues. CDR3 amino acids: CASRKIAGDTYEMIVSAFF. CDR3 coding DNA: TGTGCCAGCAGAAAGATCGCCGGGGACACGTACGAAATGATTGTTTCGGCTTTCTTT. Full variable domain (rest looked up from reference TRBV28 and TRBJ1-1): DVKVTQSSRYLVKRTGEKVFLECVQDMDHENMFWYRQDPGLGLRLIYFSYDVKMKEKGDIPEGYSVSREKKERFSLILESASTNQTSMYLCASRKIAGDTYEMIVSAFFGQGTRLTVV.

This chain uses TRBV5-1 with TRBJ2-6; the D gene is possibly TRBD2 (6 bases). The CDR3 is 22 amino acids. From germline, CDR1 is SGHRS and CDR2 YFSETQ. Deletions cut 2 bases from V and 0 bases from J, with 27 bases between. This chain's CDR3 is CASSFAPLTPGLDTSGANVLTF. The DNA for the CDR3 is TGCGCCAGCAGCTTTGCCCCACTTACACCGGGACTGGACACCTCTGGGGCCAACGTCCTGACTTTC.

This clonotype was detected a few times. This chain uses TRBV27 with TRBJ1-1; D unclear. Germline V gene lookup returns CDR1 MNHEY and CDR2 SMNVEV (reference sequence). The CDR3 length is 13 residues. V shed 8 bases and J shed 8 bases, with 18 bases lying between them. CDR3 nucleotide sequence: TGTGCCAGCCGATACCGGTCGGGCTTGGAAGCTTTCTTT. Protein: CASRYRSGLEAFF.

The chain has TRBV12-3 or TRBV12-4 and TRBJ2-1; D uncertain. Trimming stripped 9 bases from V and 0 bases from J, with 15 bases between. The CDR3 is 15 residues long. This chain's CDR3 is CARGPDQSSYNEQFF. The CDR3 region has the DNA TGTGCCAGGGGCCCAGACCAGAGCTCCTACAATGAGCAGTTCTTC.

The J gene is TRBJ2-1, the V gene TRBV10-3; D gene unclear. Trimming pared 2 bases from V and 0 bases from J, leaving 8 bases between. The germline CDR1 and CDR2 sequences are ENHRY and SYGVKD. There are 15 residues in the CDR3. As DNA, the CDR3 is TGTGCCATCAGTGAGCCAAAGAGCTCCTACAATGAGCAGTTCTTC. This gives the protein CAISEPKSSYNEQFF.

The V call is TRBV7-8, the J call TRBJ2-2; the match to TRBD2 covers 11 bases. Trimming cost V 5 bases and J 9 bases; bases outside gene matches: 8. Germline CDR1 reads SGHVS; CDR2 reads FQNEAQ. CDR3 length: 15 amino acids. The DNA of the CDR3 is TGTGCCAGCAGCGAACTTAGCGGGGGGGCCCGGGAGCTGTTTTTT. Residues: CASSELSGGARELFF. The entire variable domain, with the rest obtained from reference TRBV7-8 and TRBJ2-2, is as follows: GAGVSQSPRYKVAKRGQDVALRCDPISGHVSLFWYQQALGQGPEFLTYFQNEAQLDKSGLPSDRFFAERPEGSVSTLKIQRTQQEDSAVYLCASSELSGGARELFFGEGSRLTVL.